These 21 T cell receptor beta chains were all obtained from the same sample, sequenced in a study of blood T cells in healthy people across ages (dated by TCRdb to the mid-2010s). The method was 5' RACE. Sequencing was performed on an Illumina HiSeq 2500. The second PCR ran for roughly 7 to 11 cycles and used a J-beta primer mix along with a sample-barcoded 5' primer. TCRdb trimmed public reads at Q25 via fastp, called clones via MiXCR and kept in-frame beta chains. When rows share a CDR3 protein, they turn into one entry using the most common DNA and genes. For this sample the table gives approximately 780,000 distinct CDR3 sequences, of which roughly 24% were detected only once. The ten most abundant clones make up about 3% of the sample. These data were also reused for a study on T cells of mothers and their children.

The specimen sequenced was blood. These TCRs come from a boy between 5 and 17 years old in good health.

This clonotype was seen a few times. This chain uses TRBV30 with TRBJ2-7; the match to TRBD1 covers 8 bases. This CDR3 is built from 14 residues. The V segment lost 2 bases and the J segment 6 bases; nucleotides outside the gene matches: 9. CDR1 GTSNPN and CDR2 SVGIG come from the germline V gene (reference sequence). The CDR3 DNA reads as TGTGCCTGGAGTCCGGGACAGGATTTCTTCGAGCAGTACTTC. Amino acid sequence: CAWSPGQDFFEQYF.

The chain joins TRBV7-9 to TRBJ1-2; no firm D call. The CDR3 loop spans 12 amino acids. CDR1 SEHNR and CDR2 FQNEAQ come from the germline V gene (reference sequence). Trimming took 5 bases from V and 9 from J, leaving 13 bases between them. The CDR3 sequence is CASSPATTSYTF. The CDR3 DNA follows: TGTGCCAGCAGCCCGGCCACTACGAGCTACACCTTC. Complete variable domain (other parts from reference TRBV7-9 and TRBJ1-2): DTGVSQNPRHKITKRGQNVTFRCDPISEHNRLYWYRQTLGQGPEFLTYFQNEAQLEKSRLLSDRFSAERPKGSFSTLEIQRTEQGDSAMYLCASSPATTSYTFGSGTRLTVV.

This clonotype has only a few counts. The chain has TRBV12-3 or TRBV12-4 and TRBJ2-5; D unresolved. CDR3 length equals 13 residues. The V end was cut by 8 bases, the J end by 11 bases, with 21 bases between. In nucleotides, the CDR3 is TGTGCCAGCCAGAGACTCCCCTTTGAAGAGCAGTACTTC. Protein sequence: CASQRLPFEEQYF.

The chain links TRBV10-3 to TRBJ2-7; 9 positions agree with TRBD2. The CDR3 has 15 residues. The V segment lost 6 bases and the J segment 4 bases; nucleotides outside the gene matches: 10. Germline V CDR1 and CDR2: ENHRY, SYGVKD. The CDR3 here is CAISPSGARGYEQYF. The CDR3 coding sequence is TGTGCCATCAGCCCTAGCGGGGCCAGAGGGTACGAGCAGTACTTC.

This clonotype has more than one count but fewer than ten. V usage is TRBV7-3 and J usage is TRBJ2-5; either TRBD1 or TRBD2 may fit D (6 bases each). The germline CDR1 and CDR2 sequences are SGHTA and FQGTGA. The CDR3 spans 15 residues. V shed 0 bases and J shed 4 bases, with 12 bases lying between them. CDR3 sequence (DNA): TGTGCCAGCAGCTTAACAGGGGGGATAGGAGAGACCCAGTACTTC. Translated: CASSLTGGIGETQYF.

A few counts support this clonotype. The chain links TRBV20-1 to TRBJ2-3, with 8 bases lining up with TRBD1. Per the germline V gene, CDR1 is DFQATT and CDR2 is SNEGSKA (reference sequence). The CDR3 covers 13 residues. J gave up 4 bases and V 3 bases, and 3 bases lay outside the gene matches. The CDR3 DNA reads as TGCAGTGCTAGGGACAGGGCCGCAGATACGCAGTATTTT. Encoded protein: CSARDRAADTQYF.

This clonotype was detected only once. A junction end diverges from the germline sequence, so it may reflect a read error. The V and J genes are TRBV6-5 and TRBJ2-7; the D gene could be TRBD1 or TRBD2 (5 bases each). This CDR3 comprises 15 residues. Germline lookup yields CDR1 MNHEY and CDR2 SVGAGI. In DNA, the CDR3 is TGTGCCAGCAGTGACTCGAGGGGTGGGGTCTACGAGCAGTACTTC. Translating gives CASSDSRGGVYEQYF.

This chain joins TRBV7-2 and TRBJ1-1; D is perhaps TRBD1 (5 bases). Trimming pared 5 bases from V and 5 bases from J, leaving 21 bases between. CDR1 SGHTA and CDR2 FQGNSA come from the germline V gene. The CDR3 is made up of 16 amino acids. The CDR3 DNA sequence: TGTGCCAGCAGCCCCCTGGGCCGTAGGGGACCGACTGAAGCTTTCTTT. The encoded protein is CASSPLGRRGPTEAFF.

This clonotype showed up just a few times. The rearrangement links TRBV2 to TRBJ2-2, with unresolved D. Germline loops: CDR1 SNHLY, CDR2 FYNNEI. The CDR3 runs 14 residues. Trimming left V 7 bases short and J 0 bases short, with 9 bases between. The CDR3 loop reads CASKVGPNTGELFF. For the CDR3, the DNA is TGTGCCAGCAAAGTCGGGCCGAACACCGGGGAGCTGTTTTTT.

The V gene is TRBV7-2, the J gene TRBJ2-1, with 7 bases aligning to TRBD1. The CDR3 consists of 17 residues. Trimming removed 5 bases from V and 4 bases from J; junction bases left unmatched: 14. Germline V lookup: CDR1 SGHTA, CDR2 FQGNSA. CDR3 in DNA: TGTGCCAGCAGCCTGACGGCCACAGGGGCCGTTTACAATGAGCAGTTCTTC. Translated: CASSLTATGAVYNEQFF.

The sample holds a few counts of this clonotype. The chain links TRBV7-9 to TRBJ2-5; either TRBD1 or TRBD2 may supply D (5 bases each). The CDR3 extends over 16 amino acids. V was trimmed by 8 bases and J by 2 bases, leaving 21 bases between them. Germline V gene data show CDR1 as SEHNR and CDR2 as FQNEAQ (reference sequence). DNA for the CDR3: TGTGCCAGCGGCCCTGGGGACGGCGGATGGCAAGAGACCCAGTACTTC. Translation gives CASGPGDGGWQETQYF.

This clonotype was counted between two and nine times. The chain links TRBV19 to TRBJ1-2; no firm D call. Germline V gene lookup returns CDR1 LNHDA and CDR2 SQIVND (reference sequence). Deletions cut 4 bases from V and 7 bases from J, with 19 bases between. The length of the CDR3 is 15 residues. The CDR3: CASSTSGEPGSGYTF. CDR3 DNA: TGTGCCAGTAGTACCTCAGGAGAGCCAGGCTCTGGCTACACCTTC.

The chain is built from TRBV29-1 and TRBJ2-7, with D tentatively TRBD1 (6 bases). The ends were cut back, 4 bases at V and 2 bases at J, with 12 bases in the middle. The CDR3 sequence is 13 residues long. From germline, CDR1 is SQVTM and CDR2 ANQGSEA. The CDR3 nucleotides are TGCAGCGTTGGACAGGATACAACCTACGAGCAGTACTTC. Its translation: CSVGQDTTYEQYF.

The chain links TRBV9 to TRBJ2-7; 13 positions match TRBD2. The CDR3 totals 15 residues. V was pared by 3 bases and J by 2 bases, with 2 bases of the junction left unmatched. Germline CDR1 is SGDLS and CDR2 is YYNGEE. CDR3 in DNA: TGTGCCAGCAGCGCCGGGACTAGCGGGACCTACGAGCAGTACTTC. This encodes CASSAGTSGTYEQYF.

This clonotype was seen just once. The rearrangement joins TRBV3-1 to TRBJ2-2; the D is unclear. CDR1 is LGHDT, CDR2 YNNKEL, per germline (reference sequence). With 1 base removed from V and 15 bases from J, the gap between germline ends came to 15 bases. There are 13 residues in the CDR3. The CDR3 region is CASSQAVAQVVFF. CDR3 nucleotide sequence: TGTGCCAGCAGCCAAGCCGTGGCCCAGGTAGTGTTTTTT. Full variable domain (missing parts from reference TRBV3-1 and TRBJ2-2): DTAVSQTPKYLVTQMGNDKSIKCEQNLGHDTMYWYKQDSKKFLKIMFSYNNKELIINETVPNRFSPKSPDKAHLNLHINSLELGDSAVYFCASSQAVAQVVFFGEGSRLTVL.

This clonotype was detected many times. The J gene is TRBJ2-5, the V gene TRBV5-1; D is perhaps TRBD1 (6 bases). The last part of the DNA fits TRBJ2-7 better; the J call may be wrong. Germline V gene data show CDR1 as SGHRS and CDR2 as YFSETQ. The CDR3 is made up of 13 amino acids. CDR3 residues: CASSFRGTYEQYF. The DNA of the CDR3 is TGCGCCAGCAGCTTCAGGGGCACCTACGAGCAGTACTTC.

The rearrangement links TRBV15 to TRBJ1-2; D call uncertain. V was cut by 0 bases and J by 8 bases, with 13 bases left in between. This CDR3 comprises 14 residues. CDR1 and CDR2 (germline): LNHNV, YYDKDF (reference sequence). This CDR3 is CATSRDPSGLGYTF. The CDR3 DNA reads TGTGCCACCAGCAGAGATCCCTCAGGTTTGGGCTACACCTTC. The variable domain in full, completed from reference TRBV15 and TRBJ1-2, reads DAMVIQNPRYQVTQFGKPVTLSCSQTLNHNVMYWYQQKSSQAPKLLFHYYDKDFNNEADTPDNFQSRRPNTSFCFLDIRSPGLGDTAMYLCATSRDPSGLGYTFGSGTRLTVV.

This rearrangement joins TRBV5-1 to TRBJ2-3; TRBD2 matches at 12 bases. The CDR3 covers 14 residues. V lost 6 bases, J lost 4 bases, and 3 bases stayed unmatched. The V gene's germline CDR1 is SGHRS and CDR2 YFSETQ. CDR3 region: CASILAGGADTQYF. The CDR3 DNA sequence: TGCGCCAGCATCCTAGCGGGAGGGGCAGATACGCAGTATTTT.

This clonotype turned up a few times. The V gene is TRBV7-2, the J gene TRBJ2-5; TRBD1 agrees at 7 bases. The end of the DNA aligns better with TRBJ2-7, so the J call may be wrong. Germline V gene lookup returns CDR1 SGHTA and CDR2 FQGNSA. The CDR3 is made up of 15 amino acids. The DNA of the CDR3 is TGTGCCAGCATGCCAACCGGGACAGACGGCTACGAGCAGTACTTC. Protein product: CASMPTGTDGYEQYF.

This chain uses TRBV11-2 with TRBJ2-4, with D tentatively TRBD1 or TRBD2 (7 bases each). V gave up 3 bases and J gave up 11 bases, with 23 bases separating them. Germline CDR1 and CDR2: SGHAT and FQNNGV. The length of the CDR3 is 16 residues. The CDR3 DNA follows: TGTGCCAGCAGCTTCCTCCGGGGACAGCGGGGCCAAGTTCAGTACTTC. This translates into CASSFLRGQRGQVQYF.

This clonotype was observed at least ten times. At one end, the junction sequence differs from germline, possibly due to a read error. CDR3 DNA sequence: TGCGCCAGCAGCTTTGGGTCGGCTGAAGCTTTCTTT. Translating it yields CASSFGSAEAFF. This chain links TRBV7-9 with TRBJ1-1; D call uncertain. CDR3 length equals 12 residues. Per the germline V gene, CDR1 is SEHNR and CDR2 is FQNEAQ (reference sequence).